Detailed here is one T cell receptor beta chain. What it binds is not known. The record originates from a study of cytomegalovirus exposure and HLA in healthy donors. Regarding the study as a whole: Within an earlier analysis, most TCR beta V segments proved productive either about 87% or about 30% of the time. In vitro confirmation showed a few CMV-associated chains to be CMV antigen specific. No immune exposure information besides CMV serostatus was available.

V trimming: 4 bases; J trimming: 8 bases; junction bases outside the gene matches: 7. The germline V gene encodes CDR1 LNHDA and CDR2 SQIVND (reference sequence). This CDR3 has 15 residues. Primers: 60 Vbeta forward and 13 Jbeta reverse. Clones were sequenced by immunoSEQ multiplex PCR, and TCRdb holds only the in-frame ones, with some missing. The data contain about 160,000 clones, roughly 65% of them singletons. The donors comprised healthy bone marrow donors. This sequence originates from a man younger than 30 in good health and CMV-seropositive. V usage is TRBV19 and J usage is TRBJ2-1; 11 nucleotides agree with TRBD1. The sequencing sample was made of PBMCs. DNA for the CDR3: TGTGCCAGTAGTACCGGGACAGGGGGAGTCTATGAGCAGTTCTTC. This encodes CASSTGTGGVYEQFF.